This T cell receptor beta chain was retrieved from a study of patients and donors after allogeneic stem cell transplantation. There are 11 residues in the CDR3. MiXCR was run by TCRdb on the RT-PCR reads, yielding one entry per CDR3 protein. The data hold approximately 27,000 distinct CDR3 sequences, with more than 8% observed a single time. Material for sequencing was blood, either unsorted or a sorted T cell fraction (not recorded which). This sequence was found in a human donor who was either an allogeneic HSCT recipient or a stem cell or donor lymphocyte infusion donor (not recorded which). It is not recorded whose cells these are; they may come from a transplant donor. The V and J genes are TRBV21-1 and TRBJ2-4. TRBV21-1 is a known pseudogene. The chain's CDR3 is CASSKLSIQYF. The CDR3 bases are TGTGCCAGCAGCAAACTCTCGATTCAGTACTTC.